This T cell receptor (beta chain) was captured by sequencing in a study of cytomegalovirus exposure and HLA in healthy donors. With 60 Vbeta and 13 Jbeta primers, the PCR was carried out. Assay: immunoSEQ multiplex PCR; the TCRdb copy retains only in-frame clones and omits some. The table has a few hundred thousand clones, 83% seen once. In germline, CDR1 is SEHNR, CDR2 FQNEAQ (reference sequence). Trimming stripped 5 bases from V and 1 base from J, with 13 bases between. The CDR3 contains 15 residues. V and J are TRBV7-9 and TRBJ2-3; D possibly corresponds to TRBD1 (6 bases). The TCR sequence derives from a girl aged 10-17 years in good health and CMV-seronegative. Sequenced input: PBMCs. DNA of the CDR3: TGTGCCAGCAGCGCTCCGGGACAAGGCACAGATACGCAGTATTTT. Translating gives CASSAPGQGTDTQYF. Full variable domain (missing parts from reference TRBV7-9 and TRBJ2-3): DTGVSQNPRHKITKRGQNVTFRCDPISEHNRLYWYRQTLGQGPEFLTYFQNEAQLEKSRLLSDRFSAERPKGSFSTLEIQRTEQGDSAMYLCASSAPGQGTDTQYFGPGTRLTVL.